This passage covers 9 T cell receptor beta chains from one sample sequenced in a study of blood T cell repertoires in COVID-19. Here immunoSEQ multiplex PCR was the method, and the copy in TCRdb shows in-frame clones only, minus some. The data hold some 50,000 clones, with around 78% observed a single time. Input material: peripheral blood. These receptors all come from a human donor in a cohort sampled during active COVID-19.

This rearrangement joins TRBV13 to TRBJ2-7, with unresolved D. The CDR3 runs 13 residues. V lost 2 bases, J lost 2 bases, and 7 bases lay in between. Looked up from germline, CDR1 is PRHDT and CDR2 is FYEKMQ (reference sequence). Here the CDR3 reads CASSLSVTYEQYF. For the CDR3, the DNA is TGTGCCAGCAGCTTATCGGTGACCTACGAGCAGTACTTC. The variable domain in full, completed from reference TRBV13 and TRBJ2-7, reads AAGVIQSPRHLIKEKRETATLKCYPIPRHDTVYWYQQGPGQDPQFLISFYEKMQSDKGSIPDRFSAQQFSDYHSELNMSSLELGDSALYFCASSLSVTYEQYFGPGTRLTVT.

The chain uses TRBV4-1 and TRBJ1-2, with 8 bases that match TRBD1. V lost 0 bases and J lost 7; bases outside the gene matches: 7. The CDR3 has 15 residues. Germline lookup yields CDR1 MGHRA and CDR2 YSYEKL. The CDR3 reads CASSQDYARGPGYTF. CDR3 nucleotides: TGCGCCAGCAGCCAAGATTATGCCAGGGGGCCTGGCTACACCTTC.

The chain employs TRBV5-5 and TRBJ2-7; 8 bases fit TRBD2. CDR3 size: 18 residues. V dropped 3 bases and J dropped 0; count of bases not matched to a gene: 14. Per germline, CDR1 SGHKS and CDR2 YYEKEE (reference sequence). In nucleotides, the CDR3 is TGTGCCAGCAGCTCACACCCTCTAGCGGGTATTTACTCCTACGAGCAGTACTTC. This sequence encodes CASSSHPLAGIYSYEQYF.

The J gene is TRBJ1-2, the V gene TRBV6-2 or TRBV6-3, with a weak D call TRBD1 (6 bases). CDR1 and CDR2 from the germline V gene are MNHEY and SVGEGT. The CDR3 sequence is 15 residues long. The ends were cut back, 0 bases at V and 6 bases at J, with 14 bases in the middle. The DNA for the CDR3 is TGTGCCAGCAGTTACTCTTCCGGGACACTAAATGGCTACACCTTC. This sequence encodes CASSYSSGTLNGYTF.

The chain has TRBV4-3 and TRBJ2-6, with TRBD1 matching 9 bases. Germline CDR1 and CDR2: LGHNA and YSLEER. This CDR3 has 19 amino acids. V dropped 4 bases and J dropped 0; count of bases not matched to a gene: 10. The CDR3 sequence is CASSRRQGQGFSGANVLTF. CDR3 in DNA: TGCGCCAGCAGCCGAAGACAGGGACAGGGATTCTCTGGGGCCAACGTCCTGACTTTC.

This chain connects TRBV3-1 (or the pseudogene TRBV3-2) to TRBJ1-5; 7 bases map to TRBD1. The J segment lost 1 base and the V segment lost 4 bases, leaving 4 bases of the junction unmatched. CDR1 and CDR2 (germline): LGHDT, YNNKEL (reference sequence). CDR3 length: 15 amino acids. The CDR3 is CASSPDRASNQPQHF. The CDR3 DNA is TGTGCCAGCAGCCCAGACAGGGCCAGCAATCAGCCCCAGCATTTT.

V is TRBV25-1 and J is TRBJ1-6, with D possibly TRBD1 on 5 matching bases. In germline, CDR1 is MGHDK, CDR2 SYGVNS. The CDR3 spans 13 residues. The V and J ends lost 4 bases and 6 bases respectively, with 7 bases between them. The CDR3 reads CASSGQPNSPLHF. The DNA for the CDR3 is TGTGCCAGCAGTGGACAGCCTAATTCACCCCTCCACTTT.

The rearrangement joins TRBV9 to TRBJ2-5, with a possible D match to TRBD1 (5 bases). This CDR3 spans 15 amino acids. V gave up 0 bases and J gave up 1 base, with 10 bases separating them. The germline V gene encodes CDR1 SGDLS and CDR2 YYNGEE. The CDR3 DNA sequence: TGTGCCAGCAGCGTAGTAACAGGCCCCCAAGAGACCCAGTACTTC. Protein: CASSVVTGPQETQYF.

CDR3 nucleotide sequence: TGCGCCAGCAGCCAAGACTCGATCGGCCTAGGGGAAAACACCATATATTTT. It is translated as CASSQDSIGLGENTIYF. The rearrangement joins TRBV4-1 to TRBJ1-3; TRBD1 is a possible D gene (5 bases). The V and J ends lost 0 bases and 6 bases respectively, with 18 bases between them. The germline V gene encodes CDR1 MGHRA and CDR2 YSYEKL. The CDR3 is 17 amino acids.